The 23 T cell receptor beta chains below come from one sample, sequenced in a study of blood T cell repertoires in COVID-19. Libraries were prepared by immunoSEQ multiplex PCR; TCRdb keeps only in-frame clonotypes and omits some of them. The top ten hold approximately 14% of the sample, which has under 75,000 clones, roughly three quarters seen once. Sequenced: peripheral blood. The origin of the receptors is a man of 80 years or more with acute or convalescent COVID-19.

The V and J genes are TRBV10-3 and TRBJ1-1; tentative D call: TRBD1 (5 bases). Germline lookup yields CDR1 ENHRY and CDR2 SYGVKD. This CDR3 is 15 amino acids long. V lost 2 bases to trimming and J lost 1 base, with 11 bases between them. The CDR3 DNA sequence: TGTGCCATCAGTGAGACGAGGGACTGGAACACTGAAGCTTTCTTT. Protein sequence: CAISETRDWNTEAFF.

V gene TRBV28 combines with J gene TRBJ1-1, with D possibly matching TRBD1 (6 bases). Trimming took 6 bases from V and 2 from J, leaving 16 bases between them. This CDR3 has 15 amino acids. Looked up from germline, CDR1 is MDHEN and CDR2 is SYDVKM. As DNA, the CDR3 is TGTGCCAGCAGCTCGCCCGGGGGGGCTAACACTGAAGCTTTCTTT. It yields the protein CASSSPGGANTEAFF.

The chain employs TRBV4-2 and TRBJ2-7, with D possibly TRBD1 on 6 matching bases. V was shortened by 1 base and J by 5 bases, with 18 bases between the two germline ends. The CDR3 has 16 residues. CDR1 and CDR2 from the germline V gene are LGHNA and YNFKEQ. The DNA of the CDR3 is TGTGCCAGCAGCCAAGGGTCAGGGGCCCGTGGGGACGAGCAGTACTTC. The encoded protein is CASSQGSGARGDEQYF.

V gene TRBV18 combines with J gene TRBJ2-1; 10 bases are a match to TRBD2. The CDR3 length is 16 residues. Germline V gene data show CDR1 as KGHSH and CDR2 as LQKENI. Losses at the gene ends were 1 base for V and 4 bases for J; bases not matched to a gene: 4. The CDR3 region is CASSPRISGGYNEQFF. For the CDR3, the DNA is TGTGCCAGCTCACCACGGATTAGCGGGGGGTACAATGAGCAGTTCTTC. The entire variable domain, with the rest obtained from reference TRBV18 and TRBJ2-1, is as follows: NAGVMQNPRHLVRRRGQEARLRCSPMKGHSHVYWYRQLPEEGLKFMVYLQKENIIDESGMPKERFSAEFPKEGPSILRIQQVVRGDSAAYFCASSPRISGGYNEQFFGPGTRLTVL.

J is TRBJ2-1 and V is TRBV7-8; TRBD2 agrees at 11 bases. The germline gives CDR1 SGHVS, CDR2 FQNEAQ. V was pared by 5 bases and J by 10 bases, with 19 bases of the junction left unmatched. The CDR3 spans 18 residues. The CDR3 is CASSQSSGGAGGPKEQFF. DNA of the CDR3: TGTGCCAGCAGCCAGAGTAGCGGGGGGGCAGGGGGCCCCAAAGAGCAGTTCTTC.

This sequence joins TRBV28 and TRBJ1-2, with TRBD1 as a possible D gene (6 bases). Germline lookup yields CDR1 MDHEN and CDR2 SYDVKM. Trimming took 6 bases from V and 4 from J, leaving 12 bases between them. The CDR3 sequence is 13 residues long. CDR3 region: CASSSGQAYGYTF. CDR3 coding DNA: TGTGCCAGCAGCTCGGGACAAGCCTATGGCTACACCTTC.

The chain couples TRBV5-6 to TRBJ2-5, with TRBD2 identical over 12 bases. The ends lost 2 bases at V and 0 bases at J; junction bases unmatched: 2. This CDR3 comprises 16 residues. Germline CDR1 SGHDT, CDR2 YYEEEE. DNA for the CDR3: TGTGCCAGCAGCTTCCTAGCGGGAGGGTACCAAGAGACCCAGTACTTC. The encoded protein is CASSFLAGGYQETQYF.

The rearrangement uses TRBV7-9 and TRBJ2-7; a possible D gene is TRBD1 (5 bases). Germline CDR1 and CDR2: SEHNR and FQNEAQ (reference sequence). The CDR3 has 15 amino acids. V gave up 5 bases and J gave up 5 bases, with 19 bases separating them. The CDR3 loop reads CASSPSQGVFDEQYF. As DNA, the CDR3 is TGTGCCAGCAGCCCGTCCCAGGGCGTTTTCGACGAGCAGTACTTC.

V is TRBV5-1 and J is TRBJ2-7; D is perhaps TRBD1 (5 bases). CDR3 length: 17 amino acids. V was trimmed by 3 bases and J by 0 bases, leaving 19 bases between them. Germline assignment: CDR1 SGHRS and CDR2 YFSETQ. CDR3 amino acids: CASSSPPGQDFSYEQYF. In nucleotides, the CDR3 is TGCGCCAGCAGCTCCCCTCCAGGACAAGACTTCTCCTACGAGCAGTACTTC.

The chain carries TRBV27 and TRBJ2-5; 7 positions agree with TRBD1. V gave up 2 bases and J gave up 5 bases; unmatched junction bases: 11. Germline V gene data show CDR1 as MNHEY and CDR2 as SMNVEV (reference sequence). The CDR3 is made up of 16 amino acids. The CDR3 protein is CASSLGQGVRGETQYF. The CDR3 DNA is TGTGCCAGCAGTTTAGGCCAGGGGGTTCGAGGGGAGACCCAGTACTTC.

The V call is TRBV18, the J call TRBJ1-2; no clear D. Looked up from germline, CDR1 is KGHSH and CDR2 is LQKENI. CDR3 length equals 15 residues. The ends were cut back, 6 bases at V and 1 base at J, with 15 bases in the middle. Here the CDR3 reads CASSPGLTINYGYTF. CDR3 in DNA: TGTGCCAGCTCGCCAGGACTAACGATTAACTATGGCTACACCTTC. Full variable domain (remainder filled in from reference TRBV18 and TRBJ1-2): NAGVMQNPRHLVRRRGQEARLRCSPMKGHSHVYWYRQLPEEGLKFMVYLQKENIIDESGMPKERFSAEFPKEGPSILRIQQVVRGDSAAYFCASSPGLTINYGYTFGSGTRLTVV.

The rearrangement joins TRBV11-2 to TRBJ2-7; 12 nucleotides align to TRBD2. The CDR3 has 14 residues. Germline V gene sequence: CDR1 SGHAT, CDR2 FQNNGV. The junction had 3 bases not matched to a gene; V was cut back by 7 bases and J by 2 bases. In DNA form, the CDR3 reads TGTGCCAGCAACCGACTAGCGGGGGCCTACGAGCAGTACTTC. This sequence encodes CASNRLAGAYEQYF. Based on the CDR3 plus reference TRBV11-2 and TRBJ2-7, the full variable domain is EAGVAQSPRYKIIEKRQSVAFWCNPISGHATLYWYQQILGQGPKLLIQFQNNGVVDDSQLPKDRFSAERLKGVDSTLKIQPAKLEDSAVYLCASNRLAGAYEQYFGPGTRLTVT.

The J gene is TRBJ1-1, the V gene TRBV6-2 or TRBV6-3; 7 nucleotides match TRBD1. From germline, CDR1 is MNHEY and CDR2 SVGEGT. The V gene end was trimmed by 0 bases and the J gene end by 6 bases; junction bases not matched to a gene: 4. The CDR3 has 14 residues. The CDR3 sequence: CASSYSMRGPEAFF. In nucleotides, the CDR3 is TGTGCCAGCAGTTACTCGATGAGGGGGCCTGAAGCTTTCTTT.

This chain uses TRBV25-1 with TRBJ1-1; D is perhaps TRBD1 (5 bases). Per germline, CDR1 MGHDK and CDR2 SYGVNS. The CDR3 consists of 12 residues. V was shortened by 4 bases and J by 8 bases, with 11 bases between the two germline ends. The CDR3 DNA sequence: TGTGCCAGCAGTGCCGGGACTGCAGAAGCTTTCTTT. As protein: CASSAGTAEAFF.

For this clone: The sample has other DNA sequences that encode this CDR3 too. This chain connects TRBV6-5 to TRBJ2-3; TRBD1 might be the D (6 bases). With 2 bases removed from V and 0 bases from J, the gap between germline ends came to 9 bases. This CDR3 is built from 15 residues. Germline V gene data show CDR1 as MNHEY and CDR2 as SVGAGI. CDR3: CASSYGGWSTDTQYF. The CDR3 bases are TGTGCCAGCAGTTACGGGGGCTGGAGCACAGATACGCAGTATTTT.

The genes are TRBV6-6 and TRBJ2-2; 8 bases line up with TRBD1. The germline V gene has CDR1 MNHNY and CDR2 SVGAGI (reference sequence). The CDR3 length is 15 residues. CDR3 residues: CASTGQGAHTGELFF. Here the CDR3 DNA reads TGTGCTTCCACCGGGCAGGGGGCCCACACCGGGGAGCTGTTTTTT.

This chain joins TRBV24-1 and TRBJ1-2; a possible D gene is TRBD1 (5 bases). The germline CDR1 and CDR2 sequences are KGHDR and SFDVKD. The length of the CDR3 is 14 residues. The germline V and J ends were trimmed by 4 bases and 0 bases, with 8 bases remaining between them. CDR3 in DNA: TGTGCCACCAGTGAACCGGGGGCTAACTATGGCTACACCTTC. Translated: CATSEPGANYGYTF.

CDR3 nucleotides: TGTGCCAGCAGCCTTACCTCATGGACAGGGACCTATGGCTACACCTTC. Translated, it gives CASSLTSWTGTYGYTF. The chain is built from TRBV5-4 and TRBJ1-2; 8 bases match TRBD1. The CDR3 is made up of 16 amino acids. Looked up from germline, CDR1 is SGHNT and CDR2 is YYREEE (reference sequence). The V gene end was trimmed by 4 bases and the J gene end by 4 bases; junction bases not matched to a gene: 12.

This rearrangement joins TRBV10-3 to TRBJ1-2; 8 nucleotides match TRBD1. The CDR3 has 14 residues. V lost 5 bases to trimming and J lost 7 bases; unmatched junction nucleotides: 9. CDR1 and CDR2 from the germline V gene are ENHRY and SYGVKD. The CDR3 DNA reads TGTGCCATCAGTTGGGAGGACAGGGCTTCTGGCTACACCTTC. Amino acid sequence: CAISWEDRASGYTF.

This clone was detected a few times. V usage is TRBV7-3 and J usage is TRBJ2-7, with 9 bases aligning to TRBD1. There are 15 residues in the CDR3. The junction had 9 bases not matched to a gene; V was cut back by 5 bases and J by 4 bases. Germline lookup yields CDR1 SGHTA and CDR2 FQGTGA. CDR3: CASSEGQGPPYEQYF. DNA for the CDR3: TGTGCCAGCAGCGAAGGACAGGGGCCGCCTTACGAGCAGTACTTC.

At least ten counts were recorded for this clone. This chain uses TRBV7-9 with TRBJ2-1; 9 bases align to TRBD1. The CDR3 is 15 amino acids. Germline V gene sequence: CDR1 SEHNR, CDR2 FQNEAQ (reference sequence). Unmatched junction bases numbered 4, after V lost 5 bases and J lost 2 bases. The CDR3 coding sequence is TGTGCCAGCAGCCCAACAGGGGGCGCCTACAATGAGCAGTTCTTC. Its translation: CASSPTGGAYNEQFF. Full variable domain (outside the CDR3, taken from reference TRBV7-9 and TRBJ2-1): DTGVSQNPRHKITKRGQNVTFRCDPISEHNRLYWYRQTLGQGPEFLTYFQNEAQLEKSRLLSDRFSAERPKGSFSTLEIQRTEQGDSAMYLCASSPTGGAYNEQFFGPGTRLTVL.

The chain carries TRBV27 and TRBJ2-2; 8 bases align to TRBD2. With V trimmed by 7 bases and J by 7 bases, 17 bases remained unmatched. The germline CDR1 and CDR2 sequences are MNHEY and SMNVEV (reference sequence). The CDR3 consists of 17 residues. The CDR3 reads CASTVRERGTSDGELFF. The CDR3 region has the DNA TGTGCCAGCACCGTACGAGAGCGGGGGACCTCCGACGGGGAGCTGTTTTTT.

This chain joins TRBV7-2 and TRBJ1-5; 10 nucleotides agree with TRBD1. V was pared by 3 bases and J by 5 bases, with 7 bases of the junction left unmatched. CDR3 length: 16 amino acids. From germline, CDR1 is SGHTA and CDR2 FQGNSA. The CDR3 DNA sequence: TGTGCCAGCAGCTTGGCTATCGACAGGGGGCATCAGCCCCAGCATTTT. Protein product: CASSLAIDRGHQPQHF.